These T cell receptor beta chains were read from a single sample in a study of OX40 agonist ivuxolimab in advanced cancers. Only in-frame clones appear in the TCRdb table, and some are missing; sequencing was by immunoSEQ multiplex PCR. The table shows roughly 70,000 clones, with 91% occurring only once. Sequenced material: CD4+ or CD8+ T cells sorted from blood, taken in a trial of the OX40 agonist ivuxolimab. Every receptor here comes from an adult with an advanced solid tumor such as melanoma, head and neck, liver or kidney cancer. The CDR3 runs from the conserved cysteine through the conserved F or W. Each record gives: clone size, J gene, V gene, D gene, CDR3 DNA, CDR3 protein. The D gene is left open where the match is weak. A clone size is listed for some rows: how often the clone was seen (once, few, many), or a class if it is expanded.

clone_size: NA
j_call: TRBJ2-3
v_call: TRBV15
d_call: TRBD1
cdr3_nt: TGTGCCACCAGCAGAGAAAGCCCCAACAGGGGGGAGTCTGCAGATACGCAGTATTTT
cdr3_aa: CATSRESPNRGESADTQYF

clone_size: NA
j_call: TRBJ1-2
v_call: TRBV6-4
d_call: NA
cdr3_nt: TGTGCCAGCAGTGACAGGGGAGGCTATGGCTACACCTTC
cdr3_aa: CASSDRGGYGYTF

clone_size: NA
j_call: TRBJ2-7
v_call: TRBV6-1
d_call: NA
cdr3_nt: TGTGCCAGCTCTACTCGGGAAGGATTTGAGCAGTACTTC
cdr3_aa: CASSTREGFEQYF

clone_size: NA
j_call: TRBJ1-2
v_call: TRBV28
d_call: NA
cdr3_nt: TGTGCCAGCAGTTTTGTAGGGATGGGCTACACCTTC
cdr3_aa: CASSFVGMGYTF

clone_size: few
j_call: TRBJ2-6
v_call: TRBV6-5
d_call: NA
cdr3_nt: TGTGCCAGCAGTTACGTTCGCTTCTCTGGGGCCAACGTCCTGACTTTC
cdr3_aa: CASSYVRFSGANVLTF

clone_size: once
j_call: TRBJ1-1
v_call: TRBV14
d_call: NA
cdr3_nt: TGTGCCAGCAGCCTCCGCACAGGATTTAACACTGAAGCTTTCTTT
cdr3_aa: CASSLRTGFNTEAFF

clone_size: NA
j_call: TRBJ1-2
v_call: TRBV28
d_call: TRBD1
cdr3_nt: TGTGCCAGCAGTTTTCCGGGACAGGGGGTAGGCTACACCTTC
cdr3_aa: CASSFPGQGVGYTF

clone_size: once
j_call: TRBJ2-7
v_call: TRBV2
d_call: TRBD1
cdr3_nt: TGTGCCAGCAGTGACAGACAGGGGGGAATCCGGCAGTACTTC
cdr3_aa: CASSDRQGGIRQYF

clone_size: NA
j_call: TRBJ2-2
v_call: TRBV10-3
d_call: NA
cdr3_nt: TGTGCCATCAGTAGTAAGGGGGGTACCGGGGAGCTGTTTTTT
cdr3_aa: CAISSKGGTGELFF

clone_size: NA
j_call: TRBJ1-2
v_call: TRBV2
d_call: TRBD1
cdr3_nt: TGTGCCAGCAGCACCGGGACAGGGGGCGGACCCTATGGCTACACCTTC
cdr3_aa: CASSTGTGGGPYGYTF

clone_size: NA
j_call: TRBJ1-1
v_call: TRBV5-1
d_call: NA
cdr3_nt: TGCGCCAGCAGACCCCATCCGACAGAGAACACTGAAGCTTTCTTT
cdr3_aa: CASRPHPTENTEAFF

clone_size: NA
j_call: TRBJ2-7
v_call: TRBV6-5
d_call: NA
cdr3_nt: TGTGCCAGCAGCTTAGTTTGGGACTCCTACGAGCAGTACTTC
cdr3_aa: CASSLVWDSYEQYF

clone_size: NA
j_call: TRBJ2-3
v_call: TRBV28
d_call: NA
cdr3_nt: TGTGCCAGCAGTTTGGGGACCACAGATACGCAGTATTTT
cdr3_aa: CASSLGTTDTQYF

clone_size: NA
j_call: TRBJ2-5
v_call: TRBV5-6
d_call: NA
cdr3_nt: TGTGCCAGCAGCTTGATCGAAAAAGAGACCCAGTACTTC
cdr3_aa: CASSLIEKETQYF

clone_size: NA
j_call: TRBJ2-7
v_call: TRBV7-2
d_call: NA
cdr3_nt: TGTGCCAGCAGCTCGCGGGTGGGGGGCGTCTACGAGCAGTACTTC
cdr3_aa: CASSSRVGGVYEQYF

clone_size: NA
j_call: TRBJ1-4
v_call: TRBV10-1
d_call: NA
cdr3_nt: TGCGCCAGCAGTGAGGGAGTCGGTGAAAAACTGTTTTTT
cdr3_aa: CASSEGVGEKLFF

clone_size: NA
j_call: TRBJ2-1
v_call: TRBV7-2
d_call: TRBD2
cdr3_nt: TGTGCCAGCGGATTTTTAAGTAGCGGGAACTCCTACAATGAGCAGTTCTTC
cdr3_aa: CASGFLSSGNSYNEQFF

clone_size: NA
j_call: TRBJ1-2
v_call: TRBV6-1
d_call: NA
cdr3_nt: TGTGCCAGCAGTGGTGACAGGACCTATGGCTACACCTTC
cdr3_aa: CASSGDRTYGYTF

clone_size: once
j_call: TRBJ2-2
v_call: TRBV7-3
d_call: NA
cdr3_nt: TGTGCCAGCAGCTTAGTACCCGAGGCGCTGTTTTTT
cdr3_aa: CASSLVPEALFF

clone_size: NA
j_call: TRBJ2-7
v_call: TRBV19
d_call: NA
cdr3_nt: TGTGCCAGTAGTTCCGTAACGGGTGTCGAGCAGTACTTC
cdr3_aa: CASSSVTGVEQYF

clone_size: NA
j_call: TRBJ1-1
v_call: TRBV14
d_call: NA
cdr3_nt: TGTGCCAGCAGCCAAGGGGTAGGGACGAACACTGAAGCTTTCTTT
cdr3_aa: CASSQGVGTNTEAFF

clone_size: NA
j_call: TRBJ2-2
v_call: TRBV5-1
d_call: TRBD1
cdr3_nt: TGCGCCAGCAGCCGGGACAGGGCCGCGAACACCGGGGAGCTGTTTTTT
cdr3_aa: CASSRDRAANTGELFF

clone_size: NA
j_call: TRBJ2-3
v_call: TRBV7-6
d_call: TRBD2
cdr3_nt: TGTGCCAGCAGCTTAGTAGTAGCGGGAGTAAGTACGCAGTATTTT
cdr3_aa: CASSLVVAGVSTQYF

clone_size: NA
j_call: TRBJ2-3
v_call: TRBV30
d_call: NA
cdr3_nt: TGTGCCTGCGACTGGGACGGTAGCACAGATACGCAGTATTTT
cdr3_aa: CACDWDGSTDTQYF

clone_size: NA
j_call: TRBJ2-5
v_call: TRBV28
d_call: NA
cdr3_nt: TGTGCCAGCAGTGTAGCCCTGGGGGGAAGGGAGACCCAGTACTTC
cdr3_aa: CASSVALGGRETQYF

clone_size: NA
j_call: TRBJ1-5
v_call: TRBV11-2
d_call: NA
cdr3_nt: TGTGCCAGCAGCTTAGAAGGGACCCCCAATCAGCCCCAGCATTTT
cdr3_aa: CASSLEGTPNQPQHF

clone_size: once
j_call: TRBJ2-1
v_call: TRBV2
d_call: NA
cdr3_nt: TGTGCCAGCAGTGCCGGGACAAGTTTCTACAATGAGCAGTTCTTC
cdr3_aa: CASSAGTSFYNEQFF

clone_size: NA
j_call: TRBJ2-1
v_call: TRBV18
d_call: NA
cdr3_nt: TGTGCCAGCACAGCAGGGACACTGAACTACAATGAGCAGTTCTTC
cdr3_aa: CASTAGTLNYNEQFF

clone_size: NA
j_call: TRBJ2-7
v_call: TRBV5-6
d_call: NA
cdr3_nt: TGTGCCAGCAGCTTTGCGGTTTACGAGCAGTACTTC
cdr3_aa: CASSFAVYEQYF

clone_size: NA
j_call: TRBJ1-4
v_call: TRBV19
d_call: NA
cdr3_nt: TGTGCCAGTAGTCGGGGTCAGACTAATGAAAAACTGTTTTTT
cdr3_aa: CASSRGQTNEKLFF

clone_size: NA
j_call: TRBJ2-3
v_call: TRBV9
d_call: TRBD2
cdr3_nt: TGTGCCAGCAGCGTAGGGGGAGGTTGGCGGGAGCTCACAGATACGCAGTATTTT
cdr3_aa: CASSVGGGWRELTDTQYF

clone_size: NA
j_call: TRBJ2-2
v_call: TRBV4-1
d_call: TRBD1
cdr3_nt: TGCGCCAGCAGCCATAGACAGGGTTCCGCCACCGGGGAGCTGTTTTTT
cdr3_aa: CASSHRQGSATGELFF

clone_size: NA
j_call: TRBJ2-7
v_call: TRBV6-6
d_call: TRBD2
cdr3_nt: TGTGCCAGCAGAAGACTAGCGGTGGGCGAGCAGTACTTC
cdr3_aa: CASRRLAVGEQYF

clone_size: few
j_call: TRBJ2-1
v_call: TRBV6-5
d_call: TRBD2
cdr3_nt: TGTGCCAGCAGTTACGACGGGAGGGCCGGAAATGAGCAGTTCTTC
cdr3_aa: CASSYDGRAGNEQFF

clone_size: NA
j_call: TRBJ1-5
v_call: TRBV9
d_call: TRBD1
cdr3_nt: TGTGCCAGCAGTGAAGGACAGGTATTCAATCAGCCCCAGCATTTT
cdr3_aa: CASSEGQVFNQPQHF

clone_size: NA
j_call: TRBJ1-2
v_call: TRBV5-5
d_call: NA
cdr3_nt: TGTGCCAGCAGCCCGCCGTCGACCCTGGGCTACACCTTC
cdr3_aa: CASSPPSTLGYTF

clone_size: NA
j_call: TRBJ1-2
v_call: TRBV27
d_call: NA
cdr3_nt: TGTGCCAGCAGTTTAATGAAGGCAGACTATGGCTACACCTTC
cdr3_aa: CASSLMKADYGYTF

clone_size: few
j_call: TRBJ2-1
v_call: TRBV29-1
d_call: TRBD1
cdr3_nt: TGCAGCGATCTACAGGGGGCAAGCTACAATGAGCAGTTCTTC
cdr3_aa: CSDLQGASYNEQFF

clone_size: NA
j_call: TRBJ1-3
v_call: TRBV11-2
d_call: NA
cdr3_nt: TGTGCCAGCAGCTTCTCGGGCGGTGAAGGAAACACCATATATTTT
cdr3_aa: CASSFSGGEGNTIYF

clone_size: NA
j_call: TRBJ1-1
v_call: TRBV5-6
d_call: NA
cdr3_nt: TGTGCCAGCAGCTTGCGGCGAGGGAGGACTGAAGCTTTCTTT
cdr3_aa: CASSLRRGRTEAFF

clone_size: NA
j_call: TRBJ1-1
v_call: TRBV28
d_call: NA
cdr3_nt: TGTGCCAGCAGTTTAAGTAAGGGAGGGACTGAAGCTTTCTTT
cdr3_aa: CASSLSKGGTEAFF

clone_size: NA
j_call: TRBJ2-1
v_call: TRBV28
d_call: TRBD2
cdr3_nt: TGTGCCAGCAGCCGACCCGGGACTAGTTTTGAGCAGTTCTTC
cdr3_aa: CASSRPGTSFEQFF

clone_size: NA
j_call: TRBJ2-7
v_call: TRBV29-1
d_call: NA
cdr3_nt: TGCAGCGTTGAAGGTCAGGGGACCTACGAGCAGTACTTC
cdr3_aa: CSVEGQGTYEQYF

clone_size: NA
j_call: TRBJ2-7
v_call: TRBV27
d_call: NA
cdr3_nt: TGTGCCAGCAGTTTATGGAGTCAGGGATCCTACGAGCAGTACTTC
cdr3_aa: CASSLWSQGSYEQYF

clone_size: NA
j_call: TRBJ2-3
v_call: TRBV28
d_call: NA
cdr3_nt: TGTGCCAGCACCACGTTCGCAGATACGCAGTATTTT
cdr3_aa: CASTTFADTQYF

clone_size: NA
j_call: TRBJ1-3
v_call: TRBV23-1
d_call: NA
cdr3_nt: TGCGCCAGCAGTCAATCGTTCAGGGTTGGAAACACCATATATTTT
cdr3_aa: CASSQSFRVGNTIYF

clone_size: NA
j_call: TRBJ2-7
v_call: TRBV18
d_call: NA
cdr3_nt: TGTGCCAGCTCACCCCTAGAAAGCGCCTACGAGCAGTACTTC
cdr3_aa: CASSPLESAYEQYF

clone_size: once
j_call: TRBJ2-1
v_call: TRBV9
d_call: TRBD2
cdr3_nt: TGTGCCAGCAGCGTAGACCAGGGGACTAGTCAGCCGTTTTACAATGAGCAGTTCTTC
cdr3_aa: CASSVDQGTSQPFYNEQFF

clone_size: NA
j_call: TRBJ1-2
v_call: TRBV5-1
d_call: NA
cdr3_nt: TGCGCCAGCAGCTTGCAGGGGAAAGACTATGGCTACACCTTC
cdr3_aa: CASSLQGKDYGYTF

clone_size: NA
j_call: TRBJ1-1
v_call: TRBV6-5
d_call: NA
cdr3_nt: TGTGCCAGCAGTTATTTCGGCTCCGGGGAAACTGAAGCTTTCTTT
cdr3_aa: CASSYFGSGETEAFF